This TCR beta chain was sequenced in a study of blood T cell repertoires in COVID-19 (dated by TCRdb to the early 2020s). Looking at the study overall: Collaborator samples came from the United States, Italy and Spain and covered acute and convalescent phases of COVID-19. The prospective study material was composed of cDNA or gDNA derived from T cells, B-cell-depleted T cells, or PBMCs. Deeply sampled blood TCRbeta repertoires from subjects exposed to, actively infected with, or recovered from COVID-19 were included in the dataset. The repertoires were released in a freely available public database intended as a resource for research on the immune response to SARS-CoV-2. Samples came from the ongoing ImmuneRACE study (first 160 participants) plus 1,254 subjects from 6 global collaborators. A de-identified subject ID, COVID-19 status, age in years and sex were almost always included in the sample metadata. Where HLA class I and class II types were available, the types were taken from metadata supplied by the sample provider, not from assay-based typing. The research as a whole found: Clinical and demographic metadata were provided uncurated, with the amount varying by source and participant.

Concerning this clone itself: The specificity of this receptor is unknown. Base qualities were left out, and no much larger clone turns up one base away.

Cut back by 2 bases and 6 bases, the V and J ends lie 9 bases apart. For CDR1 and CDR2, the germline V gene (reference sequence) lists LNHDA and SQIVND. The CDR3 goes from the cysteine to the phenylalanine over 13 residues. Just CDR3 DNA is preserved here, 39 bases in frame from base 1. In Seattle, one collaborating source enrolled patients while the infection was active and tracked those patients longitudinally over the course of disease. Each collaborating institution followed its own protocols to collect whole blood in K2EDTA tubes. For TCRbeta analysis, collaborators shipped samples as frozen whole blood, isolated PBMCs, or DNA extracted from either of those sample types. The immunoSEQ Assay, a bias-controlled multiplex PCR, was used to amplify TCRbeta CDR3 regions from genomic DNA. Processing in the source paper ran as follows. Within the assay, amplification of reference gene primers was used to estimate how many nucleated cells each sample contained. To quantify the absolute abundance of each unique TCRbeta CDR3 rearrangement, sequence reads were collapsed and filtered. For each sample, productive Simpson clonality was calculated by taking the square root of Simpson's diversity index across productive rearrangements. In its TCRdb copy, this immuneACCESS table keeps in-frame sequences only and misses some clones. Where compared with another copy, unresolved V genes explain less than half of these, and the others have no known cause. Clone size and V and J calls were adopted from that table, with D and trimming inferred from the DNA. The sample profile shows around 260,000 clones; about four fifths of them were found once. More than 15% of the sample rests with the top ten.

The material sequenced was peripheral blood. The chain couples TRBV19 to TRBJ2-3; D gene: possibly TRBD1, on 5 matching bases. The receptor was derived from a person aged 65-85 years with COVID-19, enrolled during active disease. The sequence in DNA is TGTGCCAGTAGTATACAGGGAAGGGATACGCAGTATTTT. Translated, it reads CASSIQGRDTQYF.